This T cell receptor beta chain was captured in a study of patients and donors after allogeneic stem cell transplantation. In TCRdb, the RT-PCR reads were re-called with MiXCR into one record per CDR3 protein. The sample holds approximately 150,000 distinct CDR3 sequences, 24% seen once. The sequencing sample was made of blood, either unsorted or a sorted T cell fraction (not recorded which). The TCR sequence derives from a human donor who was either an allogeneic HSCT recipient or a stem cell or donor lymphocyte infusion donor (not recorded which). It is not recorded whose cells these are; they may come from a transplant donor.

CDR3 DNA: TGTGCCAGCAGTGAGGGACAGCACTCCTACAATGAGCAGTTCTTC. It yields the protein CASSEGQHSYNEQFF. The V and J genes are TRBV6-4 and TRBJ2-1, with 7 bases aligning to TRBD1. Germline trimming cut 3 bases from V and 0 bases from J; bases unmatched to any gene: 2. Germline CDR1 MRHNA, CDR2 SNTAGT. The CDR3 runs to 15 residues.